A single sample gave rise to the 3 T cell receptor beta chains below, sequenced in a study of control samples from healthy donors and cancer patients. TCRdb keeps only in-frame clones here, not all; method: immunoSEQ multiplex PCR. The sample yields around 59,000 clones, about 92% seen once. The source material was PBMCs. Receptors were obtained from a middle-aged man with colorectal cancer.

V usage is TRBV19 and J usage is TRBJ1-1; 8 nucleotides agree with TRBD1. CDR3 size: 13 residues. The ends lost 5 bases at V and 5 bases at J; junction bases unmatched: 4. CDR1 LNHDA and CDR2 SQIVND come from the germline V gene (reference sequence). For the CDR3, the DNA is TGTGCCAGTAGTTACACAGGGGGAACTGAAGCTTTCTTT. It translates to CASSYTGGTEAFF.

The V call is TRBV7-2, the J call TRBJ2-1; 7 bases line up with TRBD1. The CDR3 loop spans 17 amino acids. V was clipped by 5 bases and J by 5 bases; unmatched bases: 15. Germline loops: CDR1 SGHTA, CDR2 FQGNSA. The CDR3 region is CASSRRSGTVINNEQFF. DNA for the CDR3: TGTGCCAGCAGCCGTAGGAGTGGGACAGTTATAAACAATGAGCAGTTCTTC.

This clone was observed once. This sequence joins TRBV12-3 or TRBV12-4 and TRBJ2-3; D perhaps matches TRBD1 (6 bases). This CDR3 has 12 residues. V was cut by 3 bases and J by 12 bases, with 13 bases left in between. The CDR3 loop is CASSFAGAAQYF. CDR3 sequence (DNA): TGTGCCAGCAGTTTCGCAGGGGCGGCTCAGTATTTT.